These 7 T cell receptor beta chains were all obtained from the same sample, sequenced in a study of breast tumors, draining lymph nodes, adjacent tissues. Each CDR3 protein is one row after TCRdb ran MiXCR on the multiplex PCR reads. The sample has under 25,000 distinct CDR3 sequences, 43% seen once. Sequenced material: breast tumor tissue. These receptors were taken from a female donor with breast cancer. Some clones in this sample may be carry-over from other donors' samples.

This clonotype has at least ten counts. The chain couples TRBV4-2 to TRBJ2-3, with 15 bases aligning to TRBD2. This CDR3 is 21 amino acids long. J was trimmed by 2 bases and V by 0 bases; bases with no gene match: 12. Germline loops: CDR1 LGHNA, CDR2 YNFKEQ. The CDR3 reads CASSQERSGLAGGPHTDTQYF. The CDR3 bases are TGTGCCAGCAGCCAAGAACGATCGGGACTAGCGGGAGGCCCACACACAGATACGCAGTATTTT.

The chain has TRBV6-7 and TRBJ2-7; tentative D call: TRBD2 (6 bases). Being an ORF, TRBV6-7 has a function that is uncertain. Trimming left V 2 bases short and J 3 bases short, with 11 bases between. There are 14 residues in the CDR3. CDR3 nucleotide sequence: TGTGCCAGCAGTTACGGTCGGGAGTTCTACGAGCAGTACTTC. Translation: CASSYGREFYEQYF.

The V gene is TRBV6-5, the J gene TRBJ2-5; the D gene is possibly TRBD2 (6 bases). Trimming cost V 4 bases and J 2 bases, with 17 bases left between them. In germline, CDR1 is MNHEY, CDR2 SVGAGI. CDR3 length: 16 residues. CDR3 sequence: CASSLSYPGVQETQYF. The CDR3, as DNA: TGTGCCAGCAGTTTATCTTATCCGGGAGTTCAAGAGACCCAGTACTTC.

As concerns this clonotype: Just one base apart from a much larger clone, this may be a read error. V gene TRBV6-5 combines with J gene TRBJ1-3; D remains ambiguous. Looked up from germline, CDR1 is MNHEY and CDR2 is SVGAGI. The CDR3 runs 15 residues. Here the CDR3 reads CASSHSPLSGNTIYF. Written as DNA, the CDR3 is TGTGCCAGCAGTCACTCGCCCCTCTCTGGAAACACCATATATTTT.

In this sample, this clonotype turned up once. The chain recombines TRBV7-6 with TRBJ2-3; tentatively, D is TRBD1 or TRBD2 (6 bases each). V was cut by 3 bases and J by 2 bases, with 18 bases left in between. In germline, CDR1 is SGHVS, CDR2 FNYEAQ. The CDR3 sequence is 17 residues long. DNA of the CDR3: TGTGCCAGCAGCTTCCGGGGGCACTCCCAGTCCACAGATACGCAGTATTTT. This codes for CASSFRGHSQSTDTQYF.

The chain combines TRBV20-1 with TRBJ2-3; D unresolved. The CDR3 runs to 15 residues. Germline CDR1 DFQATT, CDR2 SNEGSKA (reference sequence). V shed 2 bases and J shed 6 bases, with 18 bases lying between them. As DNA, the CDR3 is TGCAGTGCTAGAAAGTACGCCAGACGGGCGGATACGCAGTATTTT. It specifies CSARKYARRADTQYF.

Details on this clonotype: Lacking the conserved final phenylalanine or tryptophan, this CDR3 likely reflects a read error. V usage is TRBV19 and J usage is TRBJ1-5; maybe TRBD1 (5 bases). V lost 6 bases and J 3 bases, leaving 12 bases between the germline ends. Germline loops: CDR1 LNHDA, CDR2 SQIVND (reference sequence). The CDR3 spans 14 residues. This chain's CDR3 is CASRWTDINQPQHL. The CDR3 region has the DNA TGTGCCAGTAGGTGGACGGACATCAATCAGCCCCAGCATCTT.